A single sample gave rise to the 2 T cell receptor beta chains below, sequenced in a study of CD8+ T cells in alopecia areata. The treatment here: oral pan-JAK inhibitor, 5-10 mg twice daily. Investigators isolated RNA and reverse transcribed it into cDNA to act as the sequencing template. Sequenced by immunoSEQ multiplex PCR; TCRdb stores in-frame clones only, minus some. The sample yields about 210,000 clones, about three fifths seen once. The sample consisted of CD4+ T cells sorted from blood, taken at week 4, from a patient treated with tofacitinib. The receptors here all came from a human donor with alopecia areata.

This chain uses TRBV11-2 with TRBJ2-3; TRBD2 agrees at 13 bases. Germline loops: CDR1 SGHAT, CDR2 FQNNGV. The CDR3 length is 14 residues. Trimming cost V 5 bases and J 7 bases; bases outside gene matches: 3. This CDR3 reads CASSPGLAGNTQYF. The CDR3 nucleotides read TGTGCCAGCAGCCCGGGACTAGCGGGGAATACGCAGTATTTT.

The gene calls are TRBV7-8 and TRBJ1-1, with TRBD1 identical over 8 bases. Germline loops: CDR1 SGHVS, CDR2 FQNEAQ. With 5 bases clipped from V and 2 bases from J, the junction kept 10 bases outside the gene matches. The CDR3 totals 16 residues. The chain's CDR3 is CASSKQRQGLNTEAFF. CDR3 in DNA: TGTGCCAGCAGCAAACAAAGACAGGGGCTTAACACTGAAGCTTTCTTT.